This TCR beta chain emerged from a study of blood T cell repertoires in COVID-19. Germline V gives CDR1 SGHNT, CDR2 YYREEE (reference sequence). The CDR3 is 15 amino acids. Trimming removed 0 bases from V and 9 bases from J, with 16 bases in between. Using immunoSEQ multiplex PCR, the repertoire was profiled, and TCRdb retains in-frame clones only, with some absent. The table shows tens of thousands of clones, with 60% to 85% occurring only once. The source of this sequence is a man in his 60s with active COVID-19. The material sequenced was peripheral blood. The rearrangement links TRBV5-4 to TRBJ2-1; a weak D match, TRBD2 (6 bases). CDR3 nucleotide sequence: TGTGCCAGCAGCTTGGCCCCCGGGAGTTTTGGTGAGCAGTTCTTC. Encoded protein: CASSLAPGSFGEQFF.